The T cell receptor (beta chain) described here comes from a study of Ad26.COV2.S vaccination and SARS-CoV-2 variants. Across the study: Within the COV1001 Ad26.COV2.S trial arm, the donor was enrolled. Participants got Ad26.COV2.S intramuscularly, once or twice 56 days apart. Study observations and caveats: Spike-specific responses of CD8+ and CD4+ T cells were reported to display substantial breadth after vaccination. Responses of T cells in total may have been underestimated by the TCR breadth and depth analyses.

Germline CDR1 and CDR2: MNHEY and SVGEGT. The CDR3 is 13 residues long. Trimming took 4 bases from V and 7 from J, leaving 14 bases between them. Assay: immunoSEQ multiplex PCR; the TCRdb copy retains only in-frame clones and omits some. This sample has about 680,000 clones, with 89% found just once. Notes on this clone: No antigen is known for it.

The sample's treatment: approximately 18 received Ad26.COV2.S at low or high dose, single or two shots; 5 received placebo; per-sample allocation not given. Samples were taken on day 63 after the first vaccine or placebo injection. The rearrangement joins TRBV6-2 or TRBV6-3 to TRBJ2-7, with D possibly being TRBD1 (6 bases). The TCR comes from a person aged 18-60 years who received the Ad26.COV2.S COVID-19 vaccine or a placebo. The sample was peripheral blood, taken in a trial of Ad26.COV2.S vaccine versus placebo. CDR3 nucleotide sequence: TGTGCCAGCAGTTTTACCCAAACAGGGGAGCAGTACTTC. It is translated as CASSFTQTGEQYF.